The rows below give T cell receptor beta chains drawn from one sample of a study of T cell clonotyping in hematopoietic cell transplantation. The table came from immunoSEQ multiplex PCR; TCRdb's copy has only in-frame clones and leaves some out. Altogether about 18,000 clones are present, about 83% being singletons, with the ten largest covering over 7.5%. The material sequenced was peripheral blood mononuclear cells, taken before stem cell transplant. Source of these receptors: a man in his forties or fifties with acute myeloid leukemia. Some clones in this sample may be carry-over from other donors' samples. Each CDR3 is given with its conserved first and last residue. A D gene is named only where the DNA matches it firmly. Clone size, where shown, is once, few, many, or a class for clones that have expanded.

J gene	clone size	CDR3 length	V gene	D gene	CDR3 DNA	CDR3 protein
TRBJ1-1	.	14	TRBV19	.	TGTGCCAGTAGTCCCCAACAGGAGTGGACTGAAGCTTTCTTT	CASSPQQEWTEAFF
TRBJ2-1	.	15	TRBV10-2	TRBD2	TGCGCCAGCAGTGAGTCACCGACTAGCGGGCATGAGCAGTTCTTC	CASSESPTSGHEQFF
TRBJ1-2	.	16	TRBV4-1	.	TGCGCCAGCAGCCAAGCCTCCCACGGCGGTGGGAGTGGCTACACCTTC	CASSQASHGGGSGYTF
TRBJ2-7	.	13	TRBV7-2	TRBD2	TGTGCCAGCAGCTTATGGGAGGGGTACGAGCAGTACTTC	CASSLWEGYEQYF
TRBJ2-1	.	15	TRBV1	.	TGCACCAGCAGCCAAGCTCCTAGCGGGGGTGATGAGCAGTTCTTC	CTSSQAPSGGDEQFF
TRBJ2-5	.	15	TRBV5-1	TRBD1	TGCGCCAGCAGCCTTTACCAGGGGGCCGGCGAGACCCAGTACTTC	CASSLYQGAGETQYF
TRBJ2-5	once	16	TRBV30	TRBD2	TGTGCCTGGAGCACAAAACTAGCGGGGGGGGGAGAGACCCAGTACTTC	CAWSTKLAGGGETQYF
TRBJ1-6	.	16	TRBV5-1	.	TGCGCCAGCAGTCCTCGGGATGGCGGGTATAATTCACCCCTCCACTTT	CASSPRDGGYNSPLHF
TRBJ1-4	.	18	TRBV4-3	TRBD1	TGCGCCAGCAGCCTAGGAGGGGGCCCGAGGGCCAATAATGAAAAACTGTTTTTT	CASSLGGGPRANNEKLFF
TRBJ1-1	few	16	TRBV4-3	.	TGCGCCAGCAGTCCAAGATACGGGGGCTCGAACACTGAAGCTTTCTTT	CASSPRYGGSNTEAFF
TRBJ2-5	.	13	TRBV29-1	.	TGCAGCGTTGTGGGTCAAATCGAAGAGACCCAGTACTTC	CSVVGQIEETQYF
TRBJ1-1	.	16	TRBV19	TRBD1	TGTGCCAGTAGTATGAGGGGGATCCAGGGGGGCGCTGAAGCTTTCTTT	CASSMRGIQGGAEAFF
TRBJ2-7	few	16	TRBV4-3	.	TGCGCCAGCAGCCAAGATATAGGTTCTGCCTACTACGAGCAGTACTTC	CASSQDIGSAYYEQYF
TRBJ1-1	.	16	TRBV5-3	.	TGTGCCAGAAGCGAGCTACCTCCCGACGGGAACACTGAAGCTTTCTTT	CARSELPPDGNTEAFF
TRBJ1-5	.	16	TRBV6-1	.	TGTGCCAGCAGTGGACTACAGGGTTATAGCAATCAGCCCCAGCATTTT	CASSGLQGYSNQPQHF
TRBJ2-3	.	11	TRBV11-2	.	TGTGCCAGCAGGGACCGAGATACGCAGTATTTT	CASRDRDTQYF
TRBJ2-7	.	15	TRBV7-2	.	TGTGCCAGCAGGGGAGGACCTTTCGGCTCCTACGAGCAGTACTTC	CASRGGPFGSYEQYF
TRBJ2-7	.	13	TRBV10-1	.	TGCGCCAGCCTGTGGGGGGCCTCCTACGAGCAGTACTTC	CASLWGASYEQYF
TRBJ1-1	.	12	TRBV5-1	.	TGCGCCAGCAGCCGGGGGAACACTGAAGCTTTCTTT	CASSRGNTEAFF
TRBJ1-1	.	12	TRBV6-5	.	TGTGCCAGCAGTCTCCAGGGGCTGGAAGCTTTCTTT	CASSLQGLEAFF
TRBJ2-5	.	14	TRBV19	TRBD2	TGTGCCAGTAGTAAAGCGGGGGGGAAAGAGACCCAGTACTTC	CASSKAGGKETQYF
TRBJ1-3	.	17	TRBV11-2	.	TGTGCCAGCAGCTTAGATAATGGAATGGCAGGAGGAAACACCATATATTTT	CASSLDNGMAGGNTIYF
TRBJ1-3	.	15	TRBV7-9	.	TGTGCCAGCAGCCCTGAGGACTACCAGGGAAACACCATATATTTT	CASSPEDYQGNTIYF
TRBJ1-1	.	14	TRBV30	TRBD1	TGTGCCTGGAGTGTAAAGGGGGCTTTTTTGGAAGCTTTCTTT	CAWSVKGAFLEAFF
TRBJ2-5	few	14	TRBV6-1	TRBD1	TGTGCCAGCAGTCCCGGGGGGACAGGGGAGACCCAGTACTTC	CASSPGGTGETQYF
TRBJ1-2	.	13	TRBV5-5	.	TGTGCCAGCAGCCTCGGCGGGGAACGCGGCTACACCTTC	CASSLGGERGYTF